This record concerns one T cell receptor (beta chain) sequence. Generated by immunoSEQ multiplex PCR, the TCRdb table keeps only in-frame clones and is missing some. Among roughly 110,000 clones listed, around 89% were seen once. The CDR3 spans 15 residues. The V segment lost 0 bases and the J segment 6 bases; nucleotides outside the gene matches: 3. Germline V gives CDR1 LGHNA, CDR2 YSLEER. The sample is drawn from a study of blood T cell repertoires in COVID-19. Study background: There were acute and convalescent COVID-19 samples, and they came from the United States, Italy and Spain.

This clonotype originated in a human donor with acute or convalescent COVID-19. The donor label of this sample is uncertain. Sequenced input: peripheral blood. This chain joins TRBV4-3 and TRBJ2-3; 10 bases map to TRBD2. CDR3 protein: CASSQEPSGGDTQYF. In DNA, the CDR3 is TGCGCCAGCAGCCAAGAACCTAGCGGGGGTGATACGCAGTATTTT.